This T cell receptor beta chain comes out of a study of cytomegalovirus exposure and HLA in healthy donors. Primers for the PCR totalled 60 Vbeta and 13 Jbeta. Assay: immunoSEQ multiplex PCR; the TCRdb copy retains only in-frame clones and omits some. The sample includes around 140,000 clones. Study-level findings and limits: Reportedly, a later analysis found an Asian-associated ancestry cluster had fewer N-insertions than the approximately 700-donor mean. Being productive about 87% or about 30% of the time was typical of most TCR beta V segments in an earlier analysis. A later analysis showed that HLA-associated TCR beta chains had undergone more clonal expansion than equally common others.

To note about this clone: Its target is not known.

V lost 4 bases and J lost 5, with 15 bases in between. The CDR3 is 14 residues long. Germline V gene data show CDR1 as SGHRS and CDR2 as YFSETQ. V gene TRBV5-1 combines with J gene TRBJ1-1; maybe TRBD1 (6 bases). The sequencing input was PBMCs. This receptor was taken from a woman aged 40 to 49 in good health and CMV-seronegative. The CDR3 nucleotides read TGCGCCAGCAGCCCAGCGGACAGAGAGACTGAAGCTTTCTTT. This encodes CASSPADRETEAFF.